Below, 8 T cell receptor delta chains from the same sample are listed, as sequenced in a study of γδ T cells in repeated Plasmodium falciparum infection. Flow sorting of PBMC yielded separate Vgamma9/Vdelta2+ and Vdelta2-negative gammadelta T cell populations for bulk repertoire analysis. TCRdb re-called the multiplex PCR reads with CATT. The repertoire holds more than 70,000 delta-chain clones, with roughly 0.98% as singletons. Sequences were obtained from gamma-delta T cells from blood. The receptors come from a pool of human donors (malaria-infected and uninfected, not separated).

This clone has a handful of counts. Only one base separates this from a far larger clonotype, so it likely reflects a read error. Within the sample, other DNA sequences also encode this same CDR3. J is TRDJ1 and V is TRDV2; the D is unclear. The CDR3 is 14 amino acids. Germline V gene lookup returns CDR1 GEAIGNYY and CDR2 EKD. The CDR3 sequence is CACDTVLTTDKLIF. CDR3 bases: TGTGCCTGTGACACGGTTCTTACCACCGATAAACTAATCTTT.

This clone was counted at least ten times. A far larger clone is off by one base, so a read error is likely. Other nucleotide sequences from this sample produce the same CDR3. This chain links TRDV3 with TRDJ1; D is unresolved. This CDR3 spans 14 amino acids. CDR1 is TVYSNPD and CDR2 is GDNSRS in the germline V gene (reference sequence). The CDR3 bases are TGCGCCTTTAATACCGAACACTATACCGATAAACTCATCTTT. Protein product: CAFNTEHYTDKLIF.

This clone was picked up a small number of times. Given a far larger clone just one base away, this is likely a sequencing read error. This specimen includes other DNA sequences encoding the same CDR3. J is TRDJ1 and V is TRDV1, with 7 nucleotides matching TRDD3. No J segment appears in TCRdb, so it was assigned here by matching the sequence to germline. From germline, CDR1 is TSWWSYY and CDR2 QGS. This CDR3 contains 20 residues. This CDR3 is CALGAIPGDLKGRKTDKLIF. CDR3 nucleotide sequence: TGCGCTCTTGGGGCAATACCGGGGGATTTAAAAGGGCGTAAGACCGATAAACTCATCTTT.

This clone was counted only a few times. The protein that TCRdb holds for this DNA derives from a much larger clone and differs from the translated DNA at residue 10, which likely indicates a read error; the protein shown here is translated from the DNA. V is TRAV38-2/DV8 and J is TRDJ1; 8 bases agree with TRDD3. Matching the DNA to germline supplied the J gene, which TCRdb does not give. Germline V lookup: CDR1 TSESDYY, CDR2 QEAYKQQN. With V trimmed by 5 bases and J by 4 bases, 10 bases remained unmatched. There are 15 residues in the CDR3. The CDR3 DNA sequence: TGTGCTTATAGTGCTGGGGGACCGTACATCGATAAACTCATCTTT. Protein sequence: CAYSAGGPYIDKLIF.

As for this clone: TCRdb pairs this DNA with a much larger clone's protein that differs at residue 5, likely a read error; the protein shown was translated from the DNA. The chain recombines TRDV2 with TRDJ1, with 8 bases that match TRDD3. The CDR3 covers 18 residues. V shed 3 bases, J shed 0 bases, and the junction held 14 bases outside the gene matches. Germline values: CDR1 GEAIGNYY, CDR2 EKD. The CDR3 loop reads CACDSRSGGTWYTDKLIF. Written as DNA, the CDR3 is TGTGCCTGTGACTCCAGGTCTGGGGGAACGTGGTACACCGATAAACTCATCTTT.

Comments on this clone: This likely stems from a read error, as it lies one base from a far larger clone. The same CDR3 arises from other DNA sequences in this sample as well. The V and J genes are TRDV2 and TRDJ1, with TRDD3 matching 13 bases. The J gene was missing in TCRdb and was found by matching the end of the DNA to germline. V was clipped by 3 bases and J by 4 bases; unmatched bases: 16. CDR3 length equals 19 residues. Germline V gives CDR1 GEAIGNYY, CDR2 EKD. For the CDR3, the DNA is TGTGCCTGTGACGCTCTACTGGGGGATACGAACCGGTTGAGCGATAAACTCATCTTT. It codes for CACDALLGDTNRLSDKLIF.

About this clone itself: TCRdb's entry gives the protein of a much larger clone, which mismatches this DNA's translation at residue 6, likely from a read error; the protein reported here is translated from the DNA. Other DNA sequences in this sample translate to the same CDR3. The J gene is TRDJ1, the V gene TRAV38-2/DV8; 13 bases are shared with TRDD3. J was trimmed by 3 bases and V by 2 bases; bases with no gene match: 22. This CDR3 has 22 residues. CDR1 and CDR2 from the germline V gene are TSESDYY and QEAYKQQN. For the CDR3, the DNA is TGTGCTTATAGGAGGCTCTTTGCCTTCCCCCCGAGTACTGGGGGATACGCCGATAAACTCATCTTT. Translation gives CAYRRLFAFPPSTGGYADKLIF.

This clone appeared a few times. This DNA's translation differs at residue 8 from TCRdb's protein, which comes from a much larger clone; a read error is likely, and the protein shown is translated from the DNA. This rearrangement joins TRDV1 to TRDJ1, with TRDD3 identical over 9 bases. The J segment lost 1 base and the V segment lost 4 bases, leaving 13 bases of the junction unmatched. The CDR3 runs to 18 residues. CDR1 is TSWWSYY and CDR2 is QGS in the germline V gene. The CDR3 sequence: CALGVPLEGIRFTDKLIF. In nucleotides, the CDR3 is TGTGCTCTTGGGGTCCCCCTCGAGGGGATACGGTTCACCGATAAACTCATCTTT.